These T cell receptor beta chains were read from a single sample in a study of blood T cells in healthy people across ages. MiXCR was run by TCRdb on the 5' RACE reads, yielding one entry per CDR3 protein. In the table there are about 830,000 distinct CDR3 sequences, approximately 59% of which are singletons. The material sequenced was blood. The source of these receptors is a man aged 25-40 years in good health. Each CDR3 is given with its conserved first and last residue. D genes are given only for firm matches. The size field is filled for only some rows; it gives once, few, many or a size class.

cdr3_aa: CSVGNREAIGGYTF
cdr3_nt: TGCAGCGTTGGCAACAGGGAGGCTATTGGTGGCTACACCTTC
j_call: TRBJ1-2
v_call: TRBV29-1
clone_size: .
d_call: .

cdr3_aa: CASSQDRPGQETQFF
cdr3_nt: TGTGCCAGCAGCCAAGATAGGCCAGGGCAAGAGACCCAGTTCTTC
j_call: TRBJ2-1
v_call: TRBV4-2
clone_size: .
d_call: .

cdr3_aa: CASSQERVAASIQYF
cdr3_nt: TGCGCCAGCAGCCAAGAACGGGTAGCTGCTAGCATTCAGTACTTC
j_call: TRBJ2-4
v_call: TRBV4-3
clone_size: .
d_call: .

cdr3_aa: CASSLVALEDTQYF
cdr3_nt: TGTGCCAGCAGCTTGGTAGCGTTGGAGGATACGCAGTATTTT
j_call: TRBJ2-3
v_call: TRBV5-5
clone_size: .
d_call: .

cdr3_aa: CSVVQGGGGLNEQFF
cdr3_nt: TGCAGCGTTGTACAGGGAGGGGGGGGCCTTAATGAGCAGTTCTTC
j_call: TRBJ2-1
v_call: TRBV29-1
clone_size: .
d_call: .

cdr3_aa: CSARDQAGLPEAFF
cdr3_nt: TGCAGTGCTAGAGATCAGGCAGGGCTCCCTGAAGCTTTCTTT
j_call: TRBJ1-1
v_call: TRBV20-1
clone_size: .
d_call: .

cdr3_aa: CASSQEGWPRDNEQFF
cdr3_nt: TGTGCCAGCAGCCAAGAGGGTTGGCCCAGGGACAATGAGCAGTTCTTC
j_call: TRBJ2-1
v_call: TRBV3-1
clone_size: .
d_call: .

cdr3_aa: CASSPPQSSYEQYF
cdr3_nt: TGTGCCAGCAGCCCTCCACAGAGCTCCTACGAGCAGTACTTC
j_call: TRBJ2-7
v_call: TRBV3-1
clone_size: .
d_call: .

cdr3_aa: CASSSERQGASSGANVLTF
cdr3_nt: TGCGCCAGCAGCTCCGAACGCCAGGGGGCCTCCTCTGGGGCCAACGTCCTGACTTTC
j_call: TRBJ2-6
v_call: TRBV5-1
clone_size: once
d_call: TRBD1

cdr3_aa: CASSYTGAVRPYEQYF
cdr3_nt: TGTGCCAGCAGCTATACAGGGGCAGTTCGTCCCTACGAGCAGTACTTC
j_call: TRBJ2-7
v_call: TRBV7-2
clone_size: .
d_call: TRBD1

cdr3_aa: CSVGPISETQYF
cdr3_nt: TGCAGCGTTGGGCCCATTTCGGAGACCCAGTACTTC
j_call: TRBJ2-5
v_call: TRBV29-1
clone_size: .
d_call: .

cdr3_aa: CASSFQQGQETQYF
cdr3_nt: TGTGCCAGCAGTTTCCAACAGGGCCAAGAGACCCAGTACTTC
j_call: TRBJ2-5
v_call: TRBV27
clone_size: few
d_call: .

cdr3_aa: CSAGPGRTQYF
cdr3_nt: TGCAGCGCCGGACCCGGGCGGACCCAGTACTTC
j_call: TRBJ2-5
v_call: TRBV29-1
clone_size: few
d_call: .

cdr3_aa: CASSLSGLATDTQYF
cdr3_nt: TGTGCCAGCAGTTTATCGGGACTAGCGACAGATACGCAGTATTTT
j_call: TRBJ2-3
v_call: TRBV27
clone_size: .
d_call: TRBD2

cdr3_aa: CSVEDRDGAYEQYF
cdr3_nt: TGCAGCGTTGAAGATCGGGACGGGGCCTACGAGCAGTACTTC
j_call: TRBJ2-7
v_call: TRBV29-1
clone_size: .
d_call: .

cdr3_aa: CASSPRTSGGKDTQYF
cdr3_nt: TGTGCCAGCAGCCCCCGGACTAGCGGGGGGAAAGATACGCAGTATTTT
j_call: TRBJ2-3
v_call: TRBV13
clone_size: few
d_call: TRBD2

cdr3_aa: CSADRLGNTGELFF
cdr3_nt: TGCAGCGCCGACAGGCTCGGAAACACCGGGGAGCTGTTTTTT
j_call: TRBJ2-2
v_call: TRBV29-1
clone_size: .
d_call: .

cdr3_aa: CASSLAAVRGDTQYF
cdr3_nt: TGTGCCAGCAGCTTGGCAGCGGTGAGAGGAGATACGCAGTATTTT
j_call: TRBJ2-3
v_call: TRBV5-4
clone_size: .
d_call: .

cdr3_aa: CASSVGGATYNEQFF
cdr3_nt: TGTGCCAGCAGCGTTGGGGGGGCAACCTACAATGAGCAGTTCTTC
j_call: TRBJ2-1
v_call: TRBV9
clone_size: .
d_call: .

cdr3_aa: CASSSRQGQVYNEQFF
cdr3_nt: TGTGCCAGCAGCTCCCGACAGGGTCAGGTCTACAATGAGCAGTTCTTC
j_call: TRBJ2-1
v_call: TRBV7-3
clone_size: .
d_call: TRBD1

cdr3_aa: CASSPALVFEQYF
cdr3_nt: TGTGCCAGCAGCCCTGCACTAGTATTTGAGCAGTACTTC
j_call: TRBJ2-5
v_call: TRBV7-9
clone_size: .
d_call: .

cdr3_aa: CATINPRGAYEQYF
cdr3_nt: TGTGCCACCATTAATCCCAGGGGGGCCTACGAGCAGTACTTC
j_call: TRBJ2-7
v_call: TRBV28
clone_size: .
d_call: .

cdr3_aa: CASSLAALAGPQETQYF
cdr3_nt: TGTGCCAGCAGCTTAGCCGCACTAGCGGGGCCACAAGAGACCCAGTACTTC
j_call: TRBJ2-5
v_call: TRBV11-1
clone_size: once
d_call: TRBD2

cdr3_aa: CASSLASRNYGYTF
cdr3_nt: TGTGCCAGCAGCTTAGCCAGCAGAAACTATGGCTACACCTTC
j_call: TRBJ1-2
v_call: TRBV5-5
clone_size: .
d_call: .

cdr3_aa: CASSQLAGGTDTQYF
cdr3_nt: TGTGCCAGCAGCCAACTAGCGGGGGGCACAGATACGCAGTATTTT
j_call: TRBJ2-3
v_call: TRBV4-3
clone_size: few
d_call: TRBD2

cdr3_aa: CASMSLETQFF
cdr3_nt: TGTGCCAGCATGTCCTTAGAGACCCAGTTCTTC
j_call: TRBJ2-1
v_call: TRBV6-6
clone_size: .
d_call: .

cdr3_aa: CASRLKGADEQYF
cdr3_nt: TGTGCCAGCAGGTTAAAGGGAGCCGACGAGCAGTACTTC
j_call: TRBJ2-7
v_call: TRBV12-3/TRBV12-4
clone_size: .
d_call: .

cdr3_aa: CSVGGRGYGYTF
cdr3_nt: TGCAGCGTTGGGGGCAGGGGGTATGGCTACACCTTC
j_call: TRBJ1-2
v_call: TRBV29-1
clone_size: few
d_call: TRBD1

cdr3_aa: CSAYTPGNQPQHF
cdr3_nt: TGCAGTGCTTATACCCCAGGGAATCAGCCCCAGCATTTT
j_call: TRBJ1-5
v_call: TRBV20-1
clone_size: .
d_call: .